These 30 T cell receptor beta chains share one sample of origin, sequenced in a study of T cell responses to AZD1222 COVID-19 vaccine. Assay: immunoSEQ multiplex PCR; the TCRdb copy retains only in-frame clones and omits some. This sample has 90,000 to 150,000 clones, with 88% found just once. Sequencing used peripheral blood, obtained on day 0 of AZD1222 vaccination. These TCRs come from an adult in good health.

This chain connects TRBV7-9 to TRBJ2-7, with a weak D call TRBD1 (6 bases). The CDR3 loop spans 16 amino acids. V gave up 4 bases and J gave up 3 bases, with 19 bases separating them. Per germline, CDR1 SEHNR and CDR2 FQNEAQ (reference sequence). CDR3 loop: CASSSSDGTRLYEQYF. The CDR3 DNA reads TGTGCCAGCAGCTCGTCCGATGGGACACGGCTCTACGAGCAGTACTTC.

This CDR3 reads CAISETRDTGELFF. The CDR3 nucleotides are TGTGCCATCAGTGAGACCCGGGACACCGGGGAGCTGTTTTTT. V is TRBV10-3 and J is TRBJ2-2; D is unresolved. Germline loops: CDR1 ENHRY, CDR2 SYGVKD. The CDR3 is made up of 14 amino acids. V was shortened by 2 bases and J by 3 bases, with 7 bases between the two germline ends.

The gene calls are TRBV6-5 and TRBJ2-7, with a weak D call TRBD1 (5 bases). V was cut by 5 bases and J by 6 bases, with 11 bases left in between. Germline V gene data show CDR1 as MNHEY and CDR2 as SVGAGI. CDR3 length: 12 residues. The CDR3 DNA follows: TGTGCCAGCAGTCTAATAGGGGTCGAGCAGTACTTC. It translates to CASSLIGVEQYF.

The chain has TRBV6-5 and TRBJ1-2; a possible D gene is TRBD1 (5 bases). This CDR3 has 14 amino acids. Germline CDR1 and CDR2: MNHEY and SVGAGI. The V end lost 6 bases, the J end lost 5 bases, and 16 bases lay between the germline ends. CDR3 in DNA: TGTGCCAGCAGGCGGGACTCAACCAGTTATGGCTACACCTTC. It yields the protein CASRRDSTSYGYTF.

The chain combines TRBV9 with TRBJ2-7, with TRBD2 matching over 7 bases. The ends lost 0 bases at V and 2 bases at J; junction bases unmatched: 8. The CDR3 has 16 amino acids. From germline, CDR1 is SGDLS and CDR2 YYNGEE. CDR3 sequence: CASSVAPARGTYEQYF. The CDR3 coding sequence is TGTGCCAGCAGCGTAGCCCCAGCGCGGGGGACCTACGAGCAGTACTTC.

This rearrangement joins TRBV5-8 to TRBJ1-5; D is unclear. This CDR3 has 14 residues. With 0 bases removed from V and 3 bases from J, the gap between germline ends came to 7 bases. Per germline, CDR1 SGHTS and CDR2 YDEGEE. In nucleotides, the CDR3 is TGTGCCAGCAGCTTGGCGTCCCACAATCAGCCCCAGCATTTT. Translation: CASSLASHNQPQHF.

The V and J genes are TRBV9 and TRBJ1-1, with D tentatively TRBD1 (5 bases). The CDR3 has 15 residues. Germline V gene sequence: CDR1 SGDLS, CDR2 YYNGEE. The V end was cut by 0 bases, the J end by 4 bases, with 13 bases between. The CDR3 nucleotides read TGTGCCAGCAGCGTAGTCGGGGCGGGAGGCACTGAAGCTTTCTTT. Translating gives CASSVVGAGGTEAFF.

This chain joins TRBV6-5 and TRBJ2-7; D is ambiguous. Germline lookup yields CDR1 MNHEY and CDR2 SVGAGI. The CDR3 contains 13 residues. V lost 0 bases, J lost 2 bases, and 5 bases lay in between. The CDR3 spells CASSYSRTYEQYF. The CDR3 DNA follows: TGTGCCAGCAGTTACTCCAGGACCTACGAGCAGTACTTC.

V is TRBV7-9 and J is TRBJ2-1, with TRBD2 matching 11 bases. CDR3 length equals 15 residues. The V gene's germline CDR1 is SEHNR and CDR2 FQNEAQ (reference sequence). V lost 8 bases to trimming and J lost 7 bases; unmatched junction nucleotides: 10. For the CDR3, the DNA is TGTGCCAGCGGGGTAGCGGGGGGGCCGAGGAATGAGCAGTTCTTC. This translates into CASGVAGGPRNEQFF.

The CDR3 bases are TGTGCCAGCAGCGTAGGGGACAGGGCGACTGAAGCTTTCTTT. It specifies CASSVGDRATEAFF. This chain connects TRBV9 to TRBJ1-1, with 9 nucleotides matching TRBD1. The CDR3 length is 14 residues. V lost 0 bases, J lost 5 bases, and 2 bases stayed unmatched. Germline loops: CDR1 SGDLS, CDR2 YYNGEE. The full variable domain, rest sourced from reference TRBV9 and TRBJ1-1, is DSGVTQTPKHLITATGQRVTLRCSPRSGDLSVYWYQQSLDQGLQFLIQYYNGEERAKGNILERFSAQQFPDLHSELNLSSLELGDSALYFCASSVGDRATEAFFGQGTRLTVV.

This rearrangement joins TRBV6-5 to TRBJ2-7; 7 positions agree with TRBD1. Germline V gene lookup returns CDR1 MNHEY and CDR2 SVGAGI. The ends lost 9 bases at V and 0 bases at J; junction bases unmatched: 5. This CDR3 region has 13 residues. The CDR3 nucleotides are TGTGCCAGTGGGACAGATACCTCCTACGAGCAGTACTTC. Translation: CASGTDTSYEQYF.

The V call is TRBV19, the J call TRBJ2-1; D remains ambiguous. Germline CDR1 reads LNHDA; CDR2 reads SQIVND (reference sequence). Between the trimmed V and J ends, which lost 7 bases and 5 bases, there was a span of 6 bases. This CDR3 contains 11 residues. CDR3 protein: CASKKHNEQFF. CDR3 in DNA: TGTGCCAGTAAGAAACACAATGAGCAGTTCTTC.

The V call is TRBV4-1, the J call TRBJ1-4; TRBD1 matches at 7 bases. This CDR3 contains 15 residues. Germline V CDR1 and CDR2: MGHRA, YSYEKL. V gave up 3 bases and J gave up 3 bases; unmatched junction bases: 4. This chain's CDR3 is CASSHEGQPNEKLFF. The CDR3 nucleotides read TGCGCCAGCAGCCACGAGGGACAGCCTAATGAAAAACTGTTTTTT.

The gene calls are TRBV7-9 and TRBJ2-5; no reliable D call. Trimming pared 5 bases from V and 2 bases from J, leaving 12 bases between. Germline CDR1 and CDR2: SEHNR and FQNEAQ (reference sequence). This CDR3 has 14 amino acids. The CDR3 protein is CASSGKTVQETQYF. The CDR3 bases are TGTGCCAGCAGCGGAAAGACTGTTCAAGAGACCCAGTACTTC.

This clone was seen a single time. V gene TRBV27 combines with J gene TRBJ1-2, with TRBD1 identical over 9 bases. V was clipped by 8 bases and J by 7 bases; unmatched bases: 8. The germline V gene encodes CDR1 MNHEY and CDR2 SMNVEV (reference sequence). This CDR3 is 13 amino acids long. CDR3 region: CASAQQGARGYTF. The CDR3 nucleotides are TGTGCCAGCGCACAACAGGGGGCGCGTGGCTACACCTTC.

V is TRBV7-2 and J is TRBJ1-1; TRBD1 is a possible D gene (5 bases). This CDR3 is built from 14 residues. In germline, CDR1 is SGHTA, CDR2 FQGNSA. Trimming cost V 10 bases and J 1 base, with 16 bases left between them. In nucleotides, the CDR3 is TGTGCCACCCGGGGGGGGTATTCGAACACTGAAGCTTTCTTT. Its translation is CATRGGYSNTEAFF.

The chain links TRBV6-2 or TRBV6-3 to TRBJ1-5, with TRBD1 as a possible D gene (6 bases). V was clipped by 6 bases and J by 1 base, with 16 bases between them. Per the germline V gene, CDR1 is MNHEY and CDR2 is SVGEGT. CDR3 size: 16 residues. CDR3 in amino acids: CASSPFRGRSNQPQHF. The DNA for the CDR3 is TGTGCCAGCAGCCCTTTCAGGGGAAGGAGCAATCAGCCCCAGCATTTT.

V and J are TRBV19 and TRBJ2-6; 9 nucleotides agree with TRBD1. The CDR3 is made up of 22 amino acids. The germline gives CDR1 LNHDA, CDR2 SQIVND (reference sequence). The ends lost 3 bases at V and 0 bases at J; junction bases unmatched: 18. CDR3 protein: CASSMFFGTGFSFSSGANVLTF. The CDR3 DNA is TGTGCCAGTAGTATGTTTTTTGGGACAGGGTTCTCTTTTAGCTCTGGGGCCAACGTCCTGACTTTC.

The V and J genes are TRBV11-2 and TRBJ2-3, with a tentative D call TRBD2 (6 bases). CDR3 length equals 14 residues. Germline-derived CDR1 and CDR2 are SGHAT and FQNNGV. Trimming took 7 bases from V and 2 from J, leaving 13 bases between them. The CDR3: CASTIGGTTDTQYF. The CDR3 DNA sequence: TGTGCCAGCACGATCGGGGGAACCACAGATACGCAGTATTTT.

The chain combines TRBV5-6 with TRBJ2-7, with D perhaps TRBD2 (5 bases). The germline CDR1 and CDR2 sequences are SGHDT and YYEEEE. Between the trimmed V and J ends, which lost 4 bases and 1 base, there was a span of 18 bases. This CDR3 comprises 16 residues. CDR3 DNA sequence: TGTGCCAGCAGCCGGAGGAAAAAGGACGGATCCTACGAGCAGTACTTC. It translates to CASSRRKKDGSYEQYF.

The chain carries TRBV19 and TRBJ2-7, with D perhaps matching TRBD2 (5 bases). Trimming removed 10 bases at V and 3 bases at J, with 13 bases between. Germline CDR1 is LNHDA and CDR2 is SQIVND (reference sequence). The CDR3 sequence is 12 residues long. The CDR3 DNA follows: TGTGCCACCTCGGGATACCACTACGAGCAGTACTTC. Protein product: CATSGYHYEQYF.

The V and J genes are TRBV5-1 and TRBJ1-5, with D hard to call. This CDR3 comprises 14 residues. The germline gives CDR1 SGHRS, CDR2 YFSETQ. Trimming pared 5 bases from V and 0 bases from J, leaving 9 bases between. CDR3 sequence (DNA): TGCGCCAGCAGTCTGGATTTTAGCAATCAGCCCCAGCATTTT. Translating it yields CASSLDFSNQPQHF.

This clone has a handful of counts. The CDR3 DNA reads TGTGCCAGCAGTTACAGCTCCGGACTAAACTACGAGCAGTACTTC. Protein sequence: CASSYSSGLNYEQYF. The chain combines TRBV6-5 with TRBJ2-7, with a weak D call TRBD2 (6 bases). The V gene's germline CDR1 is MNHEY and CDR2 SVGAGI. Trimming left V 2 bases short and J 3 bases short, with 14 bases between. CDR3 length: 15 amino acids.

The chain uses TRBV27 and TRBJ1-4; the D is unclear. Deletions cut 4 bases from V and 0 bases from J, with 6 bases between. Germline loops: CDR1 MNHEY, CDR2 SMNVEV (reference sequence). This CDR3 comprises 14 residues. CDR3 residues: CASSSLSTNEKLFF. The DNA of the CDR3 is TGTGCCAGCAGTTCCCTCTCAACTAATGAAAAACTGTTTTTT.

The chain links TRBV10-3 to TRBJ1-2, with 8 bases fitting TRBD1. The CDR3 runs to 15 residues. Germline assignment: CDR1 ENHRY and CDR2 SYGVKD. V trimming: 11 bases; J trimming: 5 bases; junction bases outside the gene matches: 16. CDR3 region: CASSPGDRKGYGYTF. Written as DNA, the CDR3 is TGTGCCTCTTCGCCCGGGGACAGGAAAGGGTATGGCTACACCTTC.

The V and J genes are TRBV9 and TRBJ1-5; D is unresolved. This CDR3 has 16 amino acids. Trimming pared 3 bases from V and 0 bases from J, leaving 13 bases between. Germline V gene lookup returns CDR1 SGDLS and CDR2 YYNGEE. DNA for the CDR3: TGTGCCAGCAGCGCGGGAAATCTAAATAGCAATCAGCCCCAGCATTTT. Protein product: CASSAGNLNSNQPQHF.

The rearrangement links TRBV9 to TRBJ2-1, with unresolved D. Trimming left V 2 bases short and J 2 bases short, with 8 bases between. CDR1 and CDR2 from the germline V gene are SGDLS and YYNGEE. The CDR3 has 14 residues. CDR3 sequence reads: CASSVQDAYNEQFF. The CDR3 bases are TGTGCCAGCAGCGTCCAGGACGCCTACAATGAGCAGTTCTTC. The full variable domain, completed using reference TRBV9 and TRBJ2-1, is DSGVTQTPKHLITATGQRVTLRCSPRSGDLSVYWYQQSLDQGLQFLIQYYNGEERAKGNILERFSAQQFPDLHSELNLSSLELGDSALYFCASSVQDAYNEQFFGPGTRLTVL.

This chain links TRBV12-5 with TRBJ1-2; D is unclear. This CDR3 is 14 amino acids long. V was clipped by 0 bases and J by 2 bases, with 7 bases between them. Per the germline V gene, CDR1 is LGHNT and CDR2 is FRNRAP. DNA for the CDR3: TGTGCTAGTGGTTTGGTAACCAGCAACTATGGCTACACCTTC. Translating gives CASGLVTSNYGYTF.

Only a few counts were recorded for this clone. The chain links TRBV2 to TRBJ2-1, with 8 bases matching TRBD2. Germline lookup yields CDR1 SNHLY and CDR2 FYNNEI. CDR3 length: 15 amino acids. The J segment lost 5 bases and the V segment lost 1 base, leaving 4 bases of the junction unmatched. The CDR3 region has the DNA TGTGCCAGCAGTGAAGTAGCGGGGCTCAACAATGAGCAGTTCTTC. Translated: CASSEVAGLNNEQFF.

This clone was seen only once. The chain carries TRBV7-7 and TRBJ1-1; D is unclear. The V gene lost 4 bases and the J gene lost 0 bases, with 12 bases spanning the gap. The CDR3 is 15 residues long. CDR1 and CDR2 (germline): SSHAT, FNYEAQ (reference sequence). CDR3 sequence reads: CASSSSRALNTEAFF. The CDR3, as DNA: TGTGCCAGCAGCTCTAGTAGGGCTTTGAACACTGAAGCTTTCTTT.